The 20 T cell receptor beta chains below all came from one sample that was sequenced in a study of chemoradiotherapy in HPV16-positive cancers. This table comes from immunoSEQ multiplex PCR, and its TCRdb copy is limited to in-frame clones, with some not included. The profile covers about 3,600 clones, with 75% to 85% appearing a single time and approximately 15% taken by the ten largest. Sampling was done from a patient who underwent chemoradiotherapy. The receptor set was obtained from a human donor with HPV-associated anogenital cancer.

The chain combines TRBV10-3 with TRBJ1-2, with D possibly being TRBD1 (6 bases). Trimming took 6 bases from V and 3 from J, leaving 14 bases between them. Per germline, CDR1 ENHRY and CDR2 SYGVKD. The CDR3 contains 14 residues. Here the CDR3 reads CAIRQGIGDYGYTF. CDR3 nucleotide sequence: TGTGCCATCAGACAGGGCATTGGGGACTATGGCTACACCTTC.

This rearrangement joins TRBV7-8 to TRBJ1-1; D not certain. CDR1 is SGHVS and CDR2 is FQNEAQ in the germline V gene. Trimming took 2 bases from V and 10 from J, leaving 14 bases between them. This CDR3 contains 13 residues. CDR3 region: CASSLSSRVGAFF. DNA of the CDR3: TGTGCCAGCAGCTTATCGTCGAGAGTCGGAGCTTTCTTT. Together with reference TRBV7-8 and TRBJ1-1, the CDR3 gives the full variable domain: GAGVSQSPRYKVAKRGQDVALRCDPISGHVSLFWYQQALGQGPEFLTYFQNEAQLDKSGLPSDRFFAERPEGSVSTLKIQRTQQEDSAVYLCASSLSSRVGAFFGQGTRLTVV.

The V and J genes are TRBV6-5 and TRBJ1-5; TRBD1 agrees at 8 bases. The V gene end was trimmed by 9 bases and the J gene end by 6 bases; junction bases not matched to a gene: 10. The CDR3 has 14 amino acids. In germline, CDR1 is MNHEY, CDR2 SVGAGI. In DNA form, the CDR3 reads TGTGCCAGTGGGACAGGTGGATTTGGTCAGCCCCAGCATTTT. Protein product: CASGTGGFGQPQHF.

The chain has TRBV7-9 and TRBJ2-3; D is perhaps TRBD1 (5 bases). The V end lost 4 bases, the J end lost 2 bases, and 10 bases lay between the germline ends. The CDR3 covers 14 residues. CDR1 SEHNR and CDR2 FQNEAQ come from the germline V gene (reference sequence). The CDR3 nucleotides read TGTGCCAGCAGCTCCCGACAGACCACAGATACGCAGTATTTT. This encodes CASSSRQTTDTQYF.

The chain recombines TRBV6-6 with TRBJ2-3; D is perhaps TRBD1 or TRBD2 (6 bases each). The CDR3 loop spans 15 amino acids. Germline-derived CDR1 and CDR2 are MNHNY and SVGAGI (reference sequence). The V and J ends lost 7 bases and 2 bases respectively, with 16 bases between them. As DNA, the CDR3 is TGTGCCAGCATACGGGGGCAGATGCTCACAGATACGCAGTATTTT. As protein: CASIRGQMLTDTQYF.

The genes are TRBV5-4 and TRBJ2-7; the D is unclear. V lost 4 bases and J lost 2, with 16 bases in between. CDR1 and CDR2 from the germline V gene are SGHNT and YYREEE (reference sequence). This CDR3 is 15 amino acids long. The CDR3 sequence is CASSPSPVGAYEQYF. CDR3 nucleotides: TGTGCCAGCAGCCCCTCCCCGGTTGGGGCCTACGAGCAGTACTTC.

The V and J genes are TRBV5-6 and TRBJ1-3; D gene ambiguous. Trimming removed 1 base from V and 4 bases from J, with 6 bases in between. The CDR3 consists of 13 residues. CDR1 SGHDT and CDR2 YYEEEE come from the germline V gene. The CDR3 region has the DNA TGTGCCAGCAGCTTGTGGGGAGGAAACACCATATATTTT. It is translated as CASSLWGGNTIYF.

The CDR3 loop reads CASSQDSGGYTDTQYF. CDR3 DNA: TGCGCCAGCAGCCAAGATTCAGGGGGCTACACAGATACGCAGTATTTT. This chain connects TRBV4-3 to TRBJ2-3, with 8 bases lining up with TRBD1. Germline CDR1 and CDR2: LGHNA and YSLEER. The V and J ends lost 0 bases and 2 bases, in that order; junction bases with no gene match: 4. This CDR3 is 16 amino acids long.

The genes are TRBV9 and TRBJ2-3, with D perhaps matching TRBD1 (6 bases). The V gene's germline CDR1 is SGDLS and CDR2 YYNGEE. Trimming shortened V by 3 bases and J by 1 base, and 15 bases separated the two germline ends. The length of the CDR3 is 16 residues. The CDR3 sequence is CASSDLRQAGTDTQYF. CDR3 bases: TGTGCCAGCAGCGACCTAAGACAGGCGGGCACAGATACGCAGTATTTT.

The table lists this clone with a few counts. The chain has TRBV19 and TRBJ2-2, with D maybe TRBD1 (6 bases). V dropped 6 bases and J dropped 4 bases, with 18 bases sitting between them. This CDR3 region has 16 residues. The V gene's germline CDR1 is LNHDA and CDR2 SQIVND (reference sequence). This CDR3 reads CASSPRGGAATGELFF. The CDR3 DNA is TGTGCCAGTAGCCCCCGAGGGGGAGCCGCCACCGGGGAGCTGTTTTTT.

The J gene is TRBJ2-1, the V gene TRBV2; 8 bases match TRBD1. CDR1 and CDR2 from the germline V gene are SNHLY and FYNNEI. The CDR3 contains 12 residues. The V and J ends lost 6 bases and 6 bases, in that order; junction bases with no gene match: 1. The CDR3 spells CASSGQGNEQFF. As DNA, the CDR3 is TGTGCCAGCAGCGGACAGGGCAATGAGCAGTTCTTC.

The V gene is TRBV6-6, the J gene TRBJ1-2; D possibly corresponds to TRBD1 (5 bases). V was cut by 0 bases and J by 6 bases, with 11 bases left in between. The CDR3 has 14 residues. Germline CDR1 reads MNHNY; CDR2 reads SVGAGI (reference sequence). In nucleotides, the CDR3 is TGTGCCAGCAGTTACTCAGGGGAAGGAAATGGCTACACCTTC. Amino acid sequence: CASSYSGEGNGYTF.

This chain links TRBV5-6 with TRBJ1-1; D not certain. Germline V lookup: CDR1 SGHDT, CDR2 YYEEEE. The CDR3 runs 13 residues. The germline V and J ends were trimmed by 2 bases and 4 bases, with 9 bases remaining between them. CDR3 protein: CASSFLAVTEAFF. The DNA of the CDR3 is TGTGCCAGCAGCTTTCTGGCAGTCACTGAAGCTTTCTTT.

This clone was seen only once. The chain couples TRBV7-3 to TRBJ2-1; 11 nucleotides line up with TRBD2. The V and J ends lost 5 bases and 7 bases, in that order; junction bases with no gene match: 10. Germline-derived CDR1 and CDR2 are SGHTA and FQGTGA. This CDR3 spans 16 amino acids. In nucleotides, the CDR3 is TGTGCCAGCAGCCCAGGGACTAGCGGTACGAAGAATGAGCAGTTCTTC. This sequence encodes CASSPGTSGTKNEQFF.

This chain connects TRBV7-9 to TRBJ1-6; D possibly corresponds to TRBD1 (5 bases). The V gene lost 4 bases and the J gene lost 7 bases, with 11 bases spanning the gap. This CDR3 is 14 amino acids long. The germline V gene has CDR1 SEHNR and CDR2 FQNEAQ (reference sequence). For the CDR3, the DNA is TGTGCCAGCAGCTGGGGGAGGGGAAATTCACCCCTCCACTTT. Translating gives CASSWGRGNSPLHF.

This chain joins TRBV6-5 and TRBJ1-3; D unresolved. The CDR3 runs 13 residues. The V gene lost 6 bases and the J gene lost 8 bases, with 14 bases spanning the gap. The V gene's germline CDR1 is MNHEY and CDR2 SVGAGI. The CDR3 DNA reads TGTGCCAGCAGGAAAACACTGTCGGACACCATATATTTT. Translated: CASRKTLSDTIYF.

V is TRBV9 and J is TRBJ2-7; D call uncertain. Germline CDR1 is SGDLS and CDR2 is YYNGEE. V lost 0 bases and J 4 bases, leaving 11 bases between the germline ends. This CDR3 contains 14 residues. The CDR3 DNA reads TGTGCCAGCAGCGTAGGATGGGCGAGTTACGAGCAGTACTTC. It is translated as CASSVGWASYEQYF.

CDR3 sequence reads: CASTRLAGEYEQYF. The CDR3 region has the DNA TGTGCCAGCACCAGACTAGCGGGTGAATACGAGCAGTACTTC. The gene calls are TRBV7-9 and TRBJ2-7, with 10 positions matching TRBD2. Germline lookup yields CDR1 SEHNR and CDR2 FQNEAQ (reference sequence). V dropped 7 bases and J dropped 4; count of bases not matched to a gene: 7. The CDR3 loop spans 14 amino acids.

The chain is built from TRBV30 and TRBJ1-1; D not resolved. The CDR3 extends over 14 amino acids. Germline V gene data show CDR1 as GTSNPN and CDR2 as SVGIG (reference sequence). V shed 5 bases and J shed 0 bases, with 13 bases lying between them. Here the CDR3 reads CAWEKTVMNTEAFF. The DNA for the CDR3 is TGTGCCTGGGAGAAGACGGTGATGAACACTGAAGCTTTCTTT.

The J gene is TRBJ2-6, the V gene TRBV10-3, with D perhaps being TRBD1 or TRBD2 (6 bases each). CDR3 length equals 15 residues. Per the germline V gene, CDR1 is ENHRY and CDR2 is SYGVKD. The ends were cut back, 11 bases at V and 1 base at J, with 15 bases in the middle. The CDR3 protein is CAAEGGTSGANVLTF. The CDR3 DNA reads as TGTGCCGCTGAAGGGGGGACATCTGGGGCCAACGTCCTGACTTTC.